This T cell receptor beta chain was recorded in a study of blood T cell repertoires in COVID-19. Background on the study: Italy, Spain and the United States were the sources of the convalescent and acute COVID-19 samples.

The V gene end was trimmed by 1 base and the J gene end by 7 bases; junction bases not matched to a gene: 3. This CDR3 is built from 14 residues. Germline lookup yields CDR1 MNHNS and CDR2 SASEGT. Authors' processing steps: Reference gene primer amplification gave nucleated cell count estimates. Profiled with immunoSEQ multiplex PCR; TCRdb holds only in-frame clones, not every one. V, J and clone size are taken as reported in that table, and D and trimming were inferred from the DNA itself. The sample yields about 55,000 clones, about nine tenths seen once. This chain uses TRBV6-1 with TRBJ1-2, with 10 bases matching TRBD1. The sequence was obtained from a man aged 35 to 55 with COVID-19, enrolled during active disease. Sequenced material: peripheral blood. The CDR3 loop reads CASSEVTGGVGYTF. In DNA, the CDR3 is TGTGCCAGCAGTGAAGTGACAGGGGGCGTTGGCTACACCTTC.